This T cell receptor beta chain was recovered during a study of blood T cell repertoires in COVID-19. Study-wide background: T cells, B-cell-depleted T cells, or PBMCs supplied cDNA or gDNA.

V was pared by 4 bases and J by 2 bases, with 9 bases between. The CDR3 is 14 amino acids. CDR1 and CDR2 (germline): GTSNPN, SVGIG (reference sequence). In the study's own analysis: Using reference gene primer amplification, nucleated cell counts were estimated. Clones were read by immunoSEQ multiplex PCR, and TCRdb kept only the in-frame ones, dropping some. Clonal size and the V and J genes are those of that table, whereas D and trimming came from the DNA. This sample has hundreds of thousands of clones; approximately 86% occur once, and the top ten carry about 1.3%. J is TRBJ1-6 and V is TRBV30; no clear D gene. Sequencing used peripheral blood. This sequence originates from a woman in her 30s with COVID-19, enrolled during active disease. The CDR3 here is CAWNEDPYNSPLHF. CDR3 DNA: TGTGCCTGGAACGAGGATCCCTATAATTCACCCCTCCACTTT.